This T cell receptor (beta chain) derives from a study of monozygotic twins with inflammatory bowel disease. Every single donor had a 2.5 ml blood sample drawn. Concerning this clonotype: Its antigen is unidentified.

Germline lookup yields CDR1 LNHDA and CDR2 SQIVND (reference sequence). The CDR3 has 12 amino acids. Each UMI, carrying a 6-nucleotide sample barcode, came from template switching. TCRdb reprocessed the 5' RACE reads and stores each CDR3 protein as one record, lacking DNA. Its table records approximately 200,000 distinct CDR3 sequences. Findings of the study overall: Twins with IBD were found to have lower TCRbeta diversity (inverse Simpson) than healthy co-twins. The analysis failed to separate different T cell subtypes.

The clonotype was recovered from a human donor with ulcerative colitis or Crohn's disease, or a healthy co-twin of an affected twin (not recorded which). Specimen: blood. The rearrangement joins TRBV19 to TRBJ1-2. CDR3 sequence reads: CASSIDFLGYTF. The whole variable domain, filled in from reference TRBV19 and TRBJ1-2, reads DGGITQSPKYLFRKEGQNVTLSCEQNLNHDAMYWYRQDPGQGLRLIYYSQIVNDFQKGDIAEGYSVSREKKESFPLTVTSAQKNPTAFYLCASSIDFLGYTFGSGTRLTVV.